This is a list of T cell receptor beta chains from one sample in a study of somatic mutations in cytotoxic T cells in rheumatoid arthritis. Assay used: immunoSEQ multiplex PCR; TCRdb lists only in-frame clones, some missing. The table lists about 19,000 clones, around 85% of them singletons, with 6% to 8.5% in the top ten. Source material: CD8+ T cells sorted from blood. The receptor source for this set is a middle-aged woman with rheumatoid arthritis. The CDR3 runs from the conserved cysteine through the conserved F or W. A D gene is named only where the DNA matches it firmly. Expanded clones are given a class, and other clones once, few, many or no size at all.

V,D,size,J,CDR3,DNA
TRBV6-5,TRBD2,.,TRBJ2-1,CASSYSTSGHNEQFF,TGTGCCAGCAGTTACAGTACTAGCGGGCACAATGAGCAGTTCTTC
TRBV6-5,.,.,TRBJ2-1,CASSSQAEPGNEQFF,TGTGCCAGCAGTTCACAAGCGGAACCTGGGAATGAGCAGTTCTTC
TRBV5-1,TRBD2,.,TRBJ2-2,CASSLAWTSGLPNTGELFF,TGCGCCAGCAGCTTGGCTTGGACTAGCGGACTTCCGAACACCGGGGAGCTGTTTTTT
TRBV19,TRBD1,.,TRBJ2-7,CASSILQGFEQYF,TGTGCCAGTAGTATCTTACAGGGGTTCGAGCAGTACTTC
TRBV4-1,.,.,TRBJ2-1,CASSQEIPLNEQFF,TGCGCCAGCAGCCAAGAAATTCCCCTCAATGAGCAGTTCTTC
TRBV27,TRBD1,.,TRBJ1-4,CASRPGGHEKLFF,TGTGCCAGCAGACCAGGGGGGCATGAAAAACTGTTTTTT
TRBV7-9,TRBD2,.,TRBJ2-1,CASSPGGRANEQFF,TGTGCCAGCAGCCCCGGGGGGAGAGCCAATGAGCAGTTCTTC
TRBV10-3,TRBD1,few,TRBJ1-1,CAIMDRGGTEAFF,TGTGCCATCATGGACAGGGGGGGCACTGAAGCTTTCTTT
TRBV7-9,.,.,TRBJ2-3,CASSSPVKQTSTDTQYF,TGTGCCAGCAGCTCCCCTGTGAAGCAAACTAGCACAGATACGCAGTATTTT
TRBV5-1,.,.,TRBJ2-7,CASSSWTESSYEQYF,TGCGCCAGCAGCTCCTGGACAGAGAGCTCCTACGAGCAGTACTTC
TRBV6-6,TRBD1,.,TRBJ2-3,CASSGTADPTDTQYF,TGTGCCAGCAGCGGGACAGCCGATCCCACAGATACGCAGTATTTT
TRBV6-6,TRBD2,.,TRBJ2-7,CASSWTSGSYEQYF,TGTGCCAGCAGTTGGACTAGCGGGAGTTACGAGCAGTACTTC
TRBV12-1,.,.,TRBJ1-4,CASSFLVDSRDANEKLFF,TGTGCCAGCAGCTTTCTTGTCGACTCACGAGACGCCAATGAAAAACTGTTTTTT
TRBV6-5,TRBD2,.,TRBJ2-1,CATRLASDYNEQFF,TGTGCCACCCGACTAGCTTCGGACTACAATGAGCAGTTCTTC
TRBV2,.,.,TRBJ2-6,CASSGDTIISGANVLTF,TGTGCCAGCAGTGGGGACACCATCATCTCTGGGGCCAACGTCCTGACTTTC
TRBV6-1,.,.,TRBJ1-5,CASLGLPYSNQPQHF,TGTGCCAGCTTAGGACTACCATATAGCAATCAGCCCCAGCATTTT
TRBV5-6,.,.,TRBJ1-5,CASSLGTLNQPQHF,TGTGCCAGCAGCTTGGGGACTCTGAATCAGCCCCAGCATTTT
TRBV5-4,.,.,TRBJ2-2,CASSLGRLPGELFF,TGTGCCAGCAGCTTGGGCAGGCTCCCCGGGGAGCTGTTTTTT
TRBV7-9,.,.,TRBJ1-1,CASSSQLEAFF,TGTGCCAGCAGCTCCCAACTTGAAGCTTTCTTT
TRBV19,.,.,TRBJ1-1,CASKGPEAFF,TGTGCCAGTAAGGGGCCTGAAGCTTTCTTT
TRBV14,.,once,TRBJ2-7,CASSETTWAYEQYF,TGTGCCAGCAGCGAGACAACGTGGGCGTACGAGCAGTACTTC
TRBV5-4,.,.,TRBJ1-1,CASSSGGDTEAFF,TGTGCCAGCAGCTCCGGGGGGGACACTGAAGCTTTCTTT
TRBV6-5,TRBD2,.,TRBJ2-1,CASASGSSYNEQFF,TGTGCCAGCGCTAGCGGGAGCTCCTACAATGAGCAGTTCTTC
TRBV5-8,.,.,TRBJ2-7,CASSQGQVAGEQYF,TGTGCCAGCAGCCAGGGACAGGTAGCGGGTGAGCAGTACTTC
TRBV6-1,.,.,TRBJ2-1,CASIVGLNEQFF,TGTGCCAGCATTGTGGGGCTTAATGAGCAGTTCTTC
TRBV5-1,.,.,TRBJ2-7,CASSLVQGAYEQYF,TGCGCCAGCAGCTTGGTCCAGGGTGCCTACGAGCAGTACTTC
TRBV5-1,.,.,TRBJ2-1,CASSSPGGLNEQFF,TGCGCCAGCAGCAGCCCTGGGGGCCTCAATGAGCAGTTCTTC
TRBV7-6,.,.,TRBJ2-1,CASSLTAYNEQFF,TGTGCCAGCAGCTTGACTGCTTACAATGAGCAGTTCTTC
TRBV7-3,.,.,TRBJ2-3,CASSGTGSDTDTQYF,TGTGCCAGCAGCGGCACCGGGAGCGACACAGATACGCAGTATTTT
TRBV6-5,.,.,TRBJ1-3,CASKGGAGNTIYF,TGTGCCAGCAAGGGGGGGGCTGGAAACACCATATATTTT
TRBV27,TRBD1,.,TRBJ2-5,CASSPYPPDRARQETQYF,TGTGCCAGCAGTCCCTATCCCCCGGACAGGGCTAGACAAGAGACCCAGTACTTC
TRBV19,.,.,TRBJ2-7,CASMGAGEYEQYF,TGTGCCAGTATGGGGGCAGGGGAGTACGAGCAGTACTTC
TRBV9,.,.,TRBJ2-2,CASSVVGGNTGELFF,TGTGCCAGCAGCGTAGTCGGGGGAAACACCGGGGAGCTGTTTTTT
TRBV29-1,.,.,TRBJ2-1,CSVGAVASYNEQFF,TGCAGCGTGGGGGCCGTTGCCTCCTACAATGAGCAGTTCTTC
TRBV4-1,.,.,TRBJ1-1,CASKRQANTEAFF,TGCGCCAGCAAACGGCAGGCGAACACTGAAGCTTTCTTT
TRBV7-9,.,.,TRBJ1-1,CASSLAGTFGAFF,TGTGCCAGCAGCCTCGCCGGTACGTTCGGGGCTTTCTTT
TRBV27,TRBD2,.,TRBJ2-7,CASKYTLAGANYEQYF,TGTGCCAGCAAATACACACTAGCGGGGGCGAACTACGAGCAGTACTTC
TRBV2,TRBD1,.,TRBJ1-5,CASAGGARSGQPQHF,TGTGCCAGCGCAGGGGGCGCGAGGTCCGGGCAGCCCCAGCATTTT
TRBV21-1,.,.,TRBJ2-7,CASSKEETGDNYEQYF,TGTGCCAGCAGCAAAGAGGAGACAGGGGACAACTACGAGCAGTACTTC
TRBV5-6,TRBD2,.,TRBJ2-7,CASSLGGGGQYF,TGTGCCAGCAGCTTGGGGGGGGGAGGGCAGTACTTC